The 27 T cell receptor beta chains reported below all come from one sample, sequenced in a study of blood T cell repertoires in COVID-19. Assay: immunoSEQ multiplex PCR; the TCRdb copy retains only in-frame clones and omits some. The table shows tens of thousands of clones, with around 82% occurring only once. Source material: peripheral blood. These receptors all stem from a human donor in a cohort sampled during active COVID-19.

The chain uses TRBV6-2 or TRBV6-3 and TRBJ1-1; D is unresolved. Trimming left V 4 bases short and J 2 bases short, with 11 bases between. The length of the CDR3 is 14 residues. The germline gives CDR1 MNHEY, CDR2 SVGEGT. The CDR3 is CASSSVSTNTEAFF. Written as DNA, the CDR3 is TGTGCCAGCAGTTCCGTGAGTACCAACACTGAAGCTTTCTTT.

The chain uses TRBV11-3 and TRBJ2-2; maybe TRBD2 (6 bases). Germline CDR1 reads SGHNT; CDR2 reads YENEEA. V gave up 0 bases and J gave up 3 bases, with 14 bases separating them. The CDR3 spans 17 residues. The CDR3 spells CASSLEYGGTHTGELFF. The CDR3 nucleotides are TGTGCCAGCAGCTTAGAATACGGGGGTACCCACACCGGGGAGCTGTTTTTT.

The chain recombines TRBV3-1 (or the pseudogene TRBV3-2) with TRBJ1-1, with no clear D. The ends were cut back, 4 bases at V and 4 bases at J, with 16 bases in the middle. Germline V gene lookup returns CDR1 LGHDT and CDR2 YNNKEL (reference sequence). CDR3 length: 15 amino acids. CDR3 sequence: CASSLQRVFGTEAFF. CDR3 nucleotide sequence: TGTGCCAGCAGCCTTCAGAGGGTTTTTGGCACTGAAGCTTTCTTT.

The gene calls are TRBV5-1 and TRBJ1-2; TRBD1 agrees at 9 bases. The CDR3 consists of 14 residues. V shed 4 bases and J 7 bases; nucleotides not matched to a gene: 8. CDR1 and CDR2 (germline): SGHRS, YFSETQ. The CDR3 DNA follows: TGCGCCAGCAGCCCTGGGACAGGGACCGTTGGCTACACCTTC. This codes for CASSPGTGTVGYTF.

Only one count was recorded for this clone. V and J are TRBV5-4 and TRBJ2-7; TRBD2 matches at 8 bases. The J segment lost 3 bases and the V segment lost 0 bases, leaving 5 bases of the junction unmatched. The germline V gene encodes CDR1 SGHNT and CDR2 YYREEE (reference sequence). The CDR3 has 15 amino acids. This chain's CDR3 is CASSLDGTRDYEQYF. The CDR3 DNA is TGTGCCAGCAGCTTGGACGGGACTAGGGACTACGAGCAGTACTTC. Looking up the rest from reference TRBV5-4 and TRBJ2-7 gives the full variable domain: ETGVTQSPTHLIKTRGQQVTLRCSSQSGHNTVSWYQQALGQGPQFIFQYYREEENGRGNFPPRFSGLQFPNYSSELNVNALELDDSALYLCASSLDGTRDYEQYFGPGTRLTVT.

The CDR3 DNA follows: TGCGCCAGCAGCACCGGACAGTCTAATTCACCCCTCCACTTT. It translates to CASSTGQSNSPLHF. V and J are TRBV5-1 and TRBJ1-6; perhaps TRBD1 as D (6 bases). V lost 4 bases and J 6 bases, leaving 11 bases between the germline ends. This CDR3 is 14 amino acids long. CDR1 and CDR2 from the germline V gene are SGHRS and YFSETQ.

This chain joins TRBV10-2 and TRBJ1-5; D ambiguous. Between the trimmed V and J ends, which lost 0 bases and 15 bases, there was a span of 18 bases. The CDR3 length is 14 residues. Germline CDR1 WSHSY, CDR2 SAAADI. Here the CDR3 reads CASSESKEVRDPHF. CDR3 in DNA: TGCGCCAGCAGTGAGTCAAAGGAGGTAAGGGATCCGCATTTT.

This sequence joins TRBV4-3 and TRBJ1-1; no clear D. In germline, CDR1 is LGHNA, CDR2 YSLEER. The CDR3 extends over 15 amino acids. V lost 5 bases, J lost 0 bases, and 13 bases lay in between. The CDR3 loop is CASSESGVVNTEAFF. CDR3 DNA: TGCGCCAGCAGCGAATCCGGGGTCGTGAACACTGAAGCTTTCTTT.

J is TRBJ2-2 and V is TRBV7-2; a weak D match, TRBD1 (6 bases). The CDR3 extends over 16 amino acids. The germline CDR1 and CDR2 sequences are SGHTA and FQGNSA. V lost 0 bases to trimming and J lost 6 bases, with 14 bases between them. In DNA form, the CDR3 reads TGTGCCAGCAGCTTAGCGTTCGTGGGGGCAGCCGGGGAGCTGTTTTTT. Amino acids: CASSLAFVGAAGELFF. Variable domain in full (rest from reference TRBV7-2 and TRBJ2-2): GAGVSQSPSNKVTEKGKDVELRCDPISGHTALYWYRQSLGQGLEFLIYFQGNSAPDKSGLPSDRFSAERTGGSVSTLTIQRTQQEDSAVYLCASSLAFVGAAGELFFGEGSRLTVL.

Here the CDR3 reads CSGGDSTGNIQYF. CDR3 DNA sequence: TGCAGCGGGGGGGACAGCACGGGAAACATTCAGTACTTC. This chain links TRBV29-1 with TRBJ2-4; tentative D call: TRBD1 (7 bases). This CDR3 has 13 residues. V was cut by 7 bases and J by 6 bases, with 16 bases left in between. Germline CDR1 and CDR2: SQVTM and ANQGSEA.

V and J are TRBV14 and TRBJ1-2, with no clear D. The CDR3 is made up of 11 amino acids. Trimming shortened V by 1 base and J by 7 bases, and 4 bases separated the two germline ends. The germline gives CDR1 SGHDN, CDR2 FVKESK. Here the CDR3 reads CASSQASGYTF. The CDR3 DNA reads TGTGCCAGCAGCCAAGCGTCTGGCTACACCTTC.

In DNA, the CDR3 is TGTGCCAGCAGCTTAGCGGAGGGGGCGATTTCACCCCTCCACTTT. It is translated as CASSLAEGAISPLHF. The V and J genes are TRBV7-9 and TRBJ1-6; 7 nucleotides align to TRBD1. The ends lost 0 bases at V and 9 bases at J; junction bases unmatched: 5. Germline-derived CDR1 and CDR2 are SEHNR and FQNEAQ (reference sequence). The CDR3 loop spans 15 amino acids.

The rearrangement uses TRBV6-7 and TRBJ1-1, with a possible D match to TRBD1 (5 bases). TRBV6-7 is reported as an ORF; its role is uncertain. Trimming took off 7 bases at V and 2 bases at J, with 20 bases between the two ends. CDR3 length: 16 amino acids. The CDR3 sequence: CASKPTAGGSNTEAFF. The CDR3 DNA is TGTGCCAGCAAACCCACGGCGGGGGGGAGTAACACTGAAGCTTTCTTT.

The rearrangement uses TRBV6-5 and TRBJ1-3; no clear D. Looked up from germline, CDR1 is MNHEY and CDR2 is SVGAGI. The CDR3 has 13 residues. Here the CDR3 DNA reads TGTGCTTCAGCGTCCCGTATTGGAAACACCATATATTTT. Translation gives CASASRIGNTIYF.

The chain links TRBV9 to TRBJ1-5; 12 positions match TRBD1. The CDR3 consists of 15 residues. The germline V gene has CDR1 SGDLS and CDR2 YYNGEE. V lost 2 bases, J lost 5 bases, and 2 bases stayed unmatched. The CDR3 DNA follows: TGTGCCAGCAGCGTCGGGACAGGGGGCGATCAGCCCCAGCATTTT. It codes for CASSVGTGGDQPQHF.

CDR3 in amino acids: CASSEVVTGITGELFF. The CDR3 DNA sequence: TGTGCCAGCAGTGAAGTAGTGACAGGGATCACCGGGGAGCTGTTTTTT. The genes are TRBV6-1 and TRBJ2-2, with 7 bases aligning to TRBD1. J was trimmed by 4 bases and V by 1 base; bases with no gene match: 6. The germline gives CDR1 MNHNS, CDR2 SASEGT. The CDR3 runs 16 residues.

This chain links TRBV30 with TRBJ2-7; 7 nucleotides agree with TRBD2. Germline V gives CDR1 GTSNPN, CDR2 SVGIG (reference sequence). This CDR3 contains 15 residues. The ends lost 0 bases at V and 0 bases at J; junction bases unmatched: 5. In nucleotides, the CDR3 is TGTGCCTGGAGTGTAAGAGCGGGGTCCTCCTACGAGCAGTACTTC. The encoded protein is CAWSVRAGSSYEQYF.

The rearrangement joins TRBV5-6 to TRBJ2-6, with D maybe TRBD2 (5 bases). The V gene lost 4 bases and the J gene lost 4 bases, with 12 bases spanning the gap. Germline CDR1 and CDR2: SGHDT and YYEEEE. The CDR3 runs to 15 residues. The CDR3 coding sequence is TGTGCCAGCAGCCCTCGGGGAGCGGGGGCCAACGTCCTGACTTTC. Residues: CASSPRGAGANVLTF.

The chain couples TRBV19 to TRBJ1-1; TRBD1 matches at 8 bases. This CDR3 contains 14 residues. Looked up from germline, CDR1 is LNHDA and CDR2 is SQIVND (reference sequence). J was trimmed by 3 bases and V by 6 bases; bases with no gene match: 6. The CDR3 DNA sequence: TGTGCCAGTAGCAGACAGGGGATGTACACTGAAGCTTTCTTT. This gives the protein CASSRQGMYTEAFF.

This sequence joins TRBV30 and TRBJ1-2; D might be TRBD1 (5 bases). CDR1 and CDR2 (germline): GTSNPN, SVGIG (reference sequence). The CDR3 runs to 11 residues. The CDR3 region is CGLGQAYGYTF. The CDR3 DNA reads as TGTGGGCTGGGGCAGGCCTATGGCTACACCTTC.

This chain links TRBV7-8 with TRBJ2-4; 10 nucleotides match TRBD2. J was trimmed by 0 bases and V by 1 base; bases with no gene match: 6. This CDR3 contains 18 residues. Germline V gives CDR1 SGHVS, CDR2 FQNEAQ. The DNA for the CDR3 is TGTGCCAGCAGCTTAGACTTAGCGGGGGGTATAGCCAAAAACATTCAGTACTTC. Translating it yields CASSLDLAGGIAKNIQYF.

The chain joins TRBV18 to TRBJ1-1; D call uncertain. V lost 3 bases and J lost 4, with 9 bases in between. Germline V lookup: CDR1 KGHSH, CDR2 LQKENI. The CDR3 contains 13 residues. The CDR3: CASSPPAGTEAFF. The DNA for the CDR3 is TGTGCCAGCTCACCTCCAGCGGGCACTGAAGCTTTCTTT.

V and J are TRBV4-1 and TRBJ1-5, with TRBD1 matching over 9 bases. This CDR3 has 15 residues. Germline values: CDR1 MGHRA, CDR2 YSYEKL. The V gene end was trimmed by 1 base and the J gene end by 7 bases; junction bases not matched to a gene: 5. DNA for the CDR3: TGCGCCAGCAGCCAAGTCGGGACAGGGACCCAGCCCCAGCATTTT. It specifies CASSQVGTGTQPQHF.

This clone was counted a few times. The CDR3 sequence: CASSPDRGRAFF. The CDR3 bases are TGTGCCAGCAGCCCCGACAGGGGTCGAGCTTTCTTT. V gene TRBV5-8 combines with J gene TRBJ1-1; 8 positions match TRBD1. J lost 10 bases, V lost 4 bases, and 6 bases had no gene match. Looked up from germline, CDR1 is SGHTS and CDR2 is YDEGEE. The CDR3 totals 12 residues.

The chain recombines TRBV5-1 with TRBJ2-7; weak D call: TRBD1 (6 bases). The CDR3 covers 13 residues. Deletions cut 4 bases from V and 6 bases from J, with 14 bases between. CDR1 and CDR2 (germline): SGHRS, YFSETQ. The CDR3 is CASSPRLGAEQYF. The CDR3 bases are TGCGCCAGCAGCCCCCGTCTGGGGGCCGAGCAGTACTTC.

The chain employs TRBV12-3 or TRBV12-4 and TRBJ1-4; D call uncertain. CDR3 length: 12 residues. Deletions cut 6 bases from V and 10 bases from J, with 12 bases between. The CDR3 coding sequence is TGTGCCAGCAGACCTCCCCTCGGAAAACTGTTTTTT. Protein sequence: CASRPPLGKLFF.

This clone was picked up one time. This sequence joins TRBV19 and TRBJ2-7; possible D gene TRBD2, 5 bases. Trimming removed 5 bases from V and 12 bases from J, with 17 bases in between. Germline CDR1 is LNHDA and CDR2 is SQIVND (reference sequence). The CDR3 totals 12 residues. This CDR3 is CASSEDEEEGYF. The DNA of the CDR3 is TGTGCCAGTAGTGAAGACGAAGAAGAGGGGTACTTC.